The T cell receptor (beta chain) described here comes from a study of long-term antiretroviral therapy in people with HIV. Survey-level immunoSEQ v3.0 assays were run. The assay was immunoSEQ multiplex PCR, and TCRdb's table has in-frame clones only and misses some. The sample has tens of thousands of clones; 95% are singletons. At least one PBMC sample before ART and at least two after were required. The CDR3 covers 13 residues. Germline assignment: CDR1 MNHEY and CDR2 SMNVEV (reference sequence). V was cut by 1 base and J by 6 bases, with 8 bases left in between. Only one count was recorded for this clone.

The chain joins TRBV27 to TRBJ2-3; TRBD1 or TRBD2 may be the D gene (6 bases each). This sequence originates from a man aged 30 to 45 with HIV. Source: unsorted PBMCs, taken 5.3 years after starting antiretroviral therapy. The CDR3 loop reads CASSLWGADTQYF. CDR3 nucleotides: TGTGCCAGCAGTTTATGGGGGGCGGATACGCAGTATTTT.